These 9 T cell receptor beta chains originate from one sample sequenced in a study of blood T cell repertoires in COVID-19. Libraries were prepared by immunoSEQ multiplex PCR; TCRdb keeps only in-frame clonotypes and omits some of them. Altogether fewer than 600,000 clones are present, roughly nine tenths being singletons, with the ten largest covering over 0.7%. Material: peripheral blood. These receptors all come from a man between 18 and 29 years old with COVID-19, enrolled during active disease.

This clone has only one observation. The CDR3 protein is CASRTDRKYEQYF. The CDR3 DNA sequence: TGTGCCAGCAGAACGGACAGGAAATACGAGCAGTACTTC. This chain connects TRBV12-3 or TRBV12-4 to TRBJ2-7, with 7 bases identical to TRBD1. After removal of 6 bases from V and 4 bases from J, the junction contained 6 bases not matched to a gene. The CDR3 is 13 residues long.

The chain recombines TRBV7-9 with TRBJ2-5; 12 bases map to TRBD1. V gave up 1 base and J gave up 5 bases; unmatched junction bases: 5. The CDR3 consists of 16 residues. Germline assignment: CDR1 SEHNR and CDR2 FQNEAQ (reference sequence). The CDR3 DNA reads as TGTGCCAGCAGCTTAGGGGACAGGGGGCGCAGGGAGACCCAGTACTTC. This translates into CASSLGDRGRRETQYF.

J is TRBJ2-2 and V is TRBV5-1; 12 bases align to TRBD2. The CDR3 contains 16 residues. Germline V CDR1 and CDR2: SGHRS, YFSETQ. Trimming took 2 bases from V and 6 from J; bases not matched to a gene: 5. The CDR3 region is CASSFSLAGGPGELFF. The CDR3 DNA is TGCGCCAGCAGCTTCTCTCTAGCGGGAGGGCCCGGGGAGCTGTTTTTT.

The genes are TRBV5-1 and TRBJ2-3; TRBD2 aligns across 14 bases. CDR3 length equals 17 residues. J lost 0 bases, V lost 4 bases, and 4 bases had no gene match. Looked up from germline, CDR1 is SGHRS and CDR2 is YFSETQ. The CDR3 region has the DNA TGCGCCAGCAGCCTCGGGACTAGCGGGGGAAGCACAGATACGCAGTATTTT. This translates into CASSLGTSGGSTDTQYF.

V gene TRBV29-1 combines with J gene TRBJ2-5, with D possibly being TRBD2 (5 bases). The CDR3 extends over 13 amino acids. V was pared by 5 bases and J by 4 bases, with 14 bases between. In germline, CDR1 is SQVTM, CDR2 ANQGSEA. CDR3 loop: CSVSEGGGETQYF. The CDR3 DNA follows: TGCAGCGTTTCCGAGGGCGGTGGAGAGACCCAGTACTTC.

This clone has only a few counts. DNA for the CDR3: TGTGCCAGCAGTGAGACCCCGGGACAGTCTGAAGCTTTCTTT. Amino acids: CASSETPGQSEAFF. The chain uses TRBV6-4 and TRBJ1-1, with 7 bases identical to TRBD1. The germline V gene has CDR1 MRHNA and CDR2 SNTAGT. The CDR3 has 14 residues. The V and J ends lost 3 bases and 6 bases, in that order; junction bases with no gene match: 7.

CDR3 sequence (DNA): TGTGCCAGCAGTCGGACAGCGAAGGTGGCCCAAGAGACCCAGTACTTC. Protein: CASSRTAKVAQETQYF. The V gene is TRBV6-4, the J gene TRBJ2-5; the D gene is possibly TRBD1 (6 bases). The CDR3 covers 16 residues. Germline values: CDR1 MRHNA, CDR2 SNTAGT. Trimming removed 5 bases at V and 1 base at J, with 17 bases between.

This sequence joins TRBV7-9 and TRBJ2-7, with D possibly matching TRBD2 (6 bases). The CDR3 sequence is 15 residues long. The ends were cut back, 4 bases at V and 2 bases at J, with 15 bases in the middle. In germline, CDR1 is SEHNR, CDR2 FQNEAQ (reference sequence). The CDR3, as DNA: TGTGCCAGCAGCTACGGGGGACTTTTAACCTACGAGCAGTACTTC. It codes for CASSYGGLLTYEQYF.

The chain has TRBV10-3 and TRBJ2-2; D ambiguous. This CDR3 region has 13 residues. Germline lookup yields CDR1 ENHRY and CDR2 SYGVKD. Trimming shortened V by 5 bases and J by 0 bases, and 4 bases separated the two germline ends. CDR3 loop: CAISPTNTGELFF. The CDR3 DNA is TGTGCCATCAGTCCCACGAACACCGGGGAGCTGTTTTTT.